This entry lists 8 T cell receptor beta chains sequenced from one sample in a study of blood T cell repertoires in COVID-19. TCRdb's copy holds only in-frame clones and misses some; the assay was immunoSEQ multiplex PCR. The sample holds roughly 90,000 clones, 70% to 90% seen once. Specimen: peripheral blood. These receptors were taken from a human donor in a cohort sampled during active COVID-19.

This chain joins TRBV5-5 and TRBJ1-4, with 9 bases lining up with TRBD1. After removal of 4 bases from V and 6 bases from J, the junction contained 1 base not matched to a gene. Germline CDR1 SGHKS, CDR2 YYEKEE (reference sequence). The CDR3 is 13 residues long. The DNA of the CDR3 is TGTGCCAGCAGCCGGGACAGGGATGAAAAACTGTTTTTT. Protein product: CASSRDRDEKLFF.

The genes are TRBV4-3 and TRBJ2-6; D remains unclear. In germline, CDR1 is LGHNA, CDR2 YSLEER. Trimming took 1 base from V and 2 from J, leaving 15 bases between them. This CDR3 spans 18 amino acids. CDR3 amino acids: CASSQAPSISTGANVLTF. The CDR3 region has the DNA TGCGCCAGCAGCCAAGCCCCTAGTATTAGCACTGGGGCCAACGTCCTGACTTTC.

The sample holds a few counts of this clone. The chain has TRBV6-6 and TRBJ1-2, with 8 bases fitting TRBD1. This CDR3 comprises 13 residues. Germline V gene data show CDR1 as MNHNY and CDR2 as SVGAGI (reference sequence). With 7 bases clipped from V and 8 bases from J, the junction kept 9 bases outside the gene matches. In DNA form, the CDR3 reads TGTGCCAGCAATTTTCACACAGGGGGAGGCTACACCTTC. This codes for CASNFHTGGGYTF.

In DNA, the CDR3 is TGTGCCAGCGGGGCGGAGGGCTACACCTTC. Protein: CASGAEGYTF. The J gene is TRBJ1-2, the V gene TRBV3-1 (or the pseudogene TRBV3-2); D possibly corresponds to TRBD1 (5 bases). The germline V and J ends were trimmed by 8 bases and 8 bases, with 9 bases remaining between them. CDR3 length: 10 amino acids. Germline V CDR1 and CDR2: LGHDT, YNNKEL (reference sequence).

The chain couples TRBV6-2 or TRBV6-3 to TRBJ1-1; D unclear. Per the germline V gene, CDR1 is MNHEY and CDR2 is SVGEGT. This CDR3 is built from 14 residues. V was clipped by 2 bases and J by 0 bases, with 7 bases between them. The CDR3 spells CASSYGRMNTEAFF. CDR3 DNA: TGTGCCAGCAGTTACGGCAGGATGAACACTGAAGCTTTCTTT.

The rearrangement links TRBV7-2 to TRBJ2-6; tentatively, D is TRBD2 (6 bases). Trimming took 5 bases from V and 2 from J, leaving 10 bases between them. CDR3 length equals 15 residues. Looked up from germline, CDR1 is SGHTA and CDR2 is FQGNSA. In DNA, the CDR3 is TGTGCCAGCAGCCGGGAGAGGACTGGGGCCAACGTCCTGACTTTC. This encodes CASSRERTGANVLTF.

The rearrangement uses TRBV27 and TRBJ2-7; 8 nucleotides agree with TRBD2. Germline values: CDR1 MNHEY, CDR2 SMNVEV (reference sequence). This CDR3 is built from 16 residues. V lost 4 bases and J lost 1; bases outside the gene matches: 9. The CDR3 protein is CASSWSGGPASYEQYF. Here the CDR3 DNA reads TGTGCCAGCAGTTGGTCGGGAGGGCCGGCTTCCTACGAGCAGTACTTC.

The chain uses TRBV27 and TRBJ1-2, with 8 nucleotides matching TRBD1. The V and J ends lost 5 bases and 6 bases, in that order; junction bases with no gene match: 5. Germline V gene sequence: CDR1 MNHEY, CDR2 SMNVEV (reference sequence). This CDR3 is built from 13 residues. The CDR3 DNA reads TGTGCCAGCAGTGCGACAGGGGTGGATGGCTACACCTTC. Its protein is CASSATGVDGYTF.